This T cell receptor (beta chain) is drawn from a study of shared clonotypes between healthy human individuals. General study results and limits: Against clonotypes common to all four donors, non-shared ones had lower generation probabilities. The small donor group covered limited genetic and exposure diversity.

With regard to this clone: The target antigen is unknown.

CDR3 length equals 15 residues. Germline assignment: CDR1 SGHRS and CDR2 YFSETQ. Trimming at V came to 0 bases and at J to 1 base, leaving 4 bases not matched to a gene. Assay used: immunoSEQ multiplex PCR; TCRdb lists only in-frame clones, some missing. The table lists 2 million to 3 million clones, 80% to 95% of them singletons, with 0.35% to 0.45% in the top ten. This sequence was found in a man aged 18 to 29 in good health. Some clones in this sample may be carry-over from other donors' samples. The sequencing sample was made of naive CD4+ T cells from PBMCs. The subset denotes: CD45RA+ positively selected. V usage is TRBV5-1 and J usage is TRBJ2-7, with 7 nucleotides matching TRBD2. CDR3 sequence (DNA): TGCGCCAGCAGCTTGGAAGCTAGCGGTTCCTACGAGCAGTACTTC. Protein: CASSLEASGSYEQYF.